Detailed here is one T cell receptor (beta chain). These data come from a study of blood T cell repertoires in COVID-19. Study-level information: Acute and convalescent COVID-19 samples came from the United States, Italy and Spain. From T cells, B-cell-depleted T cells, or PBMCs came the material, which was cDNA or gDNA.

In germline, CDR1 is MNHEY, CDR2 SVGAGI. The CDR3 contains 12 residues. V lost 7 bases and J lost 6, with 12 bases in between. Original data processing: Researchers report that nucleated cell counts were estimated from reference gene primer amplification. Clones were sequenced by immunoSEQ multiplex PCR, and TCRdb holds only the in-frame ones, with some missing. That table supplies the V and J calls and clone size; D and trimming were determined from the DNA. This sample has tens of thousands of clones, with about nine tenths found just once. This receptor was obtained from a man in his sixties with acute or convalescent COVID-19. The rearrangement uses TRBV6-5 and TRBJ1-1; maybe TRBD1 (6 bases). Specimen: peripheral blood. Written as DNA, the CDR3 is TGTGCCAGCACCCCACAGGGCGCTGAAGCTTTCTTT. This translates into CASTPQGAEAFF.